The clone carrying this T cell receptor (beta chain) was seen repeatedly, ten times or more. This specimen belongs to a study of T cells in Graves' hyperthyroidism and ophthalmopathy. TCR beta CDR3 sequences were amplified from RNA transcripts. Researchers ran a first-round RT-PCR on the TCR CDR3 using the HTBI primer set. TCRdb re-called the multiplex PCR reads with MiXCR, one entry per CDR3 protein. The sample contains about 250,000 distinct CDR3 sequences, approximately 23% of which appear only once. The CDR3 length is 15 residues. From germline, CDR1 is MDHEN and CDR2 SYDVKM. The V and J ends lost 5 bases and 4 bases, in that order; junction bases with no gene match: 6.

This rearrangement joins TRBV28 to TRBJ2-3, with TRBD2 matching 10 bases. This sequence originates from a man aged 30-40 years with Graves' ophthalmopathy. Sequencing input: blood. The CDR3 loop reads CASSASGSYADTQYF. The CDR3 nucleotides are TGTGCCAGCAGTGCTAGCGGGAGTTATGCAGATACGCAGTATTTT.